The sequence of this TCR beta chain was determined in a study of shared clonotypes between healthy human individuals. Turning to the study itself: Ranging from 18 to 49 in age, donors were a couple of women and a few men. Overall study results and limits: Clonotypes which were not shared had lower generation probabilities than clonotypes that all four donors shared. Generally, estimated richness proved larger in naive subsets than it did in memory subsets.

Per the original data handling: Filtering differed since immunoSEQ provided only junctions, with no quality scores. Repertoires were generated with immunoSEQ multiplex PCR, while TCRdb's copy carries only in-frame clones and drops some. Clone size and V and J calls were adopted from that table, with D and trimming inferred from the DNA. The sample has about 2.4 million clones; around nine tenths are singletons. The CDR3 covers 15 residues. With V trimmed by 6 bases and J by 6 bases, 13 bases remained unmatched. Germline values: CDR1 MNHEY, CDR2 SMNVEV (reference sequence). A remark on this clone: Its antigen remains unidentified.

The sequencing input was naive CD4+ T cells sorted from blood. Subset: CD45RA+ positively selected. The rearrangement uses TRBV27 and TRBJ2-7, with 8 bases identical to TRBD2. This clonotype originated in a young man in good health. DNA of the CDR3: TGTGCCAGCAGCCAAACCGGGACTAGGTTCTCCGAGCAGTACTTC. It codes for CASSQTGTRFSEQYF.